This entry features one T cell receptor (beta chain) sequence. The junction departs from the called germline gene at one end, perhaps through a read error. CDR1 and CDR2 (germline): MGHRA, YSYEKL. The CDR3 runs 12 residues. Data came from immunoSEQ multiplex PCR; TCRdb stores just in-frame clones and leaves some out. The table shows about 140,000 clones, with around 84% occurring only once. These data come from a study of cytotoxic CD8 clonotypes in ibrutinib-treated CLL. The chain joins TRBV4-1 to TRBJ2-3; unclear D gene. This TCR came from a human donor with chronic lymphocytic leukemia. This specimen consisted of PBMCs, obtained after 36 months of ibrutinib treatment. CDR3 nucleotide sequence: TGCGCCAGCAGCCAGGGGTCCTATACGCTGTATTTT. Its protein product is CASSQGSYTLYF.